The clone carrying this TCR beta chain was counted between two and nine times. The sample belongs to a study of beta chain features in type 1 diabetes. Across the whole study: No patient-donor differences in age, gender, total cells or subset yield. All samples together contributed 107,917,701 sorted cells for examination.

Germline assignment: CDR1 LNHNV and CDR2 YYDKDF (reference sequence). The CDR3 loop spans 14 amino acids. With 1 base clipped from V and 8 bases from J, the junction kept 5 bases outside the gene matches. Expressed TCRB transcripts were sequenced after all isolated RNA was converted to cDNA. Some clones are missing from TCRdb's copy, which holds only in-frame ones; the method was immunoSEQ multiplex PCR. The sample has approximately 300,000 clones, approximately 10% seen once. Every donor had blood drawn once into heparin, roughly 110 mL on average. Sequencing was carried out using naive CD4+ T cells from blood. The TCR originated in a woman between 25 and 40 years old in good health. The V call is TRBV15, the J call TRBJ1-2, with TRBD1 identical over 9 bases. CDR3 protein: CATSRAGQGFGYTF. CDR3 DNA: TGTGCCACCAGCAGAGCCGGACAGGGGTTCGGCTACACCTTC.